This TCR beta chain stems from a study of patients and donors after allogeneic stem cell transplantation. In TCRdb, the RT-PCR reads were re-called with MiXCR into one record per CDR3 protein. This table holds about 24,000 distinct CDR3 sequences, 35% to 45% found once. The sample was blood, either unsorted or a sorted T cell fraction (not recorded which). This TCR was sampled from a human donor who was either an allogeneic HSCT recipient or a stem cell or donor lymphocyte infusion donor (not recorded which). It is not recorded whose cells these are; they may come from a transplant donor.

The CDR3 is CSAPLGIETQYF. The DNA for the CDR3 is TGCAGTGCTCCCTTGGGGATCGAGACCCAGTACTTC. V is TRBV20-1 and J is TRBJ2-5; D not resolved. Trimming cost V 5 bases and J 5 bases, with 12 bases left between them. CDR3 length equals 12 residues. Germline CDR1 DFQATT, CDR2 SNEGSKA (reference sequence).